The 9 T cell receptor beta chains listed next were all sequenced from one sample in a study of CD8+CD57+ T cells in acquired aplastic anemia. Profiles of TCR beta VDJ and CDR3 were generated from a genomic DNA template. TCRdb independently ran MiXCR on the reads; one entry per CDR3 protein. The sample records 450,000 to 550,000 distinct CDR3 sequences, about a third being singletons. Individuals selected for sequencing had exhibited CD8+CD57+ cell expansion on flow cytometry. Sequencing was performed on sorted CD4+, CD8+, or CD8+CD57+ T cells (not recorded which) from PBMCs. Receptors were obtained from a human donor with aplastic anemia.

In this sample, this clonotype turned up many times. V usage is TRBV15 and J usage is TRBJ1-3; TRBD1 might be the D (5 bases). Trimming took 1 base from V and 9 from J, leaving 13 bases between them. The CDR3 contains 14 residues. CDR1 is LNHNV, CDR2 YYDKDF, per germline (reference sequence). The CDR3: CATSRVGDSITIYF. For the CDR3, the DNA is TGTGCCACCAGCAGAGTTGGAGACAGTATCACCATATATTTT.

A note on this clonotype: This may arise from a read error, as a much more abundant clone is one base away. The rearrangement uses TRBV19 and TRBJ1-5; D call uncertain. The CDR3 spans 13 residues. CDR1 and CDR2 from the germline V gene are LNHDA and SQIVND (reference sequence). The CDR3 DNA sequence: TGTGCCAGTGCGGGTAGAAGCAGTCAGCCCCAGCATTTT. Protein product: CASAGRSSQPQHF. Full variable domain (remainder filled in from reference TRBV19 and TRBJ1-5): DGGITQSPKYLFRKEGQNVTLSCEQNLNHDAMYWYRQDPGQGLRLIYYSQIVNDFQKGDIAEGYSVSREKKESFPLTVTSAQKNPTAFYLCASAGRSSQPQHFGDGTRLSIL.

This chain connects TRBV2 to TRBJ1-1, with a possible D match to TRBD1 (5 bases). CDR3 length equals 15 residues. CDR1 is SNHLY, CDR2 FYNNEI, per germline. V gave up 0 bases and J gave up 1 base, with 9 bases separating them. This CDR3 is CASSEAQTGNTEAFF. For the CDR3, the DNA is TGTGCCAGCAGTGAAGCGCAAACAGGGAACACTGAAGCTTTCTTT.

The chain joins TRBV7-2 to TRBJ1-4; no firm D call. This CDR3 region has 13 residues. Trimming shortened V by 2 bases and J by 8 bases, and 9 bases separated the two germline ends. In germline, CDR1 is SGHTA, CDR2 FQGNSA. The CDR3 coding sequence is TGTGCCAGCAGCTTACAGACGGGAGAAAAACTGTTTTTT. This gives the protein CASSLQTGEKLFF.

The chain couples TRBV6-1 to TRBJ1-1; tentative D call: TRBD1 (5 bases). There are 15 residues in the CDR3. Germline V gene data show CDR1 as MNHNS and CDR2 as SASEGT. The V gene lost 2 bases and the J gene lost 3 bases, with 13 bases spanning the gap. CDR3 residues: CASSEPGTSDTEAFF. CDR3 bases: TGTGCCAGCAGTGAACCCGGGACTTCCGACACTGAAGCTTTCTTT.

In this sample, this clonotype turned up many times. The genes are TRBV9 and TRBJ1-6, with D possibly matching TRBD1 (6 bases). Deletions cut 0 bases from V and 7 bases from J, with 11 bases between. This CDR3 has 15 amino acids. Germline V gene data show CDR1 as SGDLS and CDR2 as YYNGEE. The CDR3 DNA follows: TGTGCCAGCAGCGTAGAGATTCAGGGGAATTCACCCCTCCACTTT. It translates to CASSVEIQGNSPLHF.

The chain combines TRBV7-9 with TRBJ1-2, with D possibly matching TRBD1 (5 bases). V was cut by 5 bases and J by 4 bases, with 14 bases left in between. Germline V gene data show CDR1 as SEHNR and CDR2 as FQNEAQ (reference sequence). This CDR3 comprises 14 residues. In nucleotides, the CDR3 is TGTGCCAGCAGCCCCGGGGGATTGCTCTATGGCTACACCTTC. Amino acids: CASSPGGLLYGYTF.

The chain has TRBV10-3 and TRBJ2-7; 9 bases match TRBD1. V lost 4 bases to trimming and J lost 6 bases; unmatched junction nucleotides: 4. Germline values: CDR1 ENHRY, CDR2 SYGVKD. This CDR3 spans 13 amino acids. The CDR3 DNA sequence: TGTGCCATCAGTGGGGGGACAGGGATCGAGCAGTACTTC. Amino acid sequence: CAISGGTGIEQYF.

This clonotype was counted a few times. The V gene is TRBV6-5, the J gene TRBJ2-7; D gene ambiguous. V lost 0 bases and J lost 6, with 12 bases in between. CDR3 size: 14 residues. CDR1 and CDR2 from the germline V gene are MNHEY and SVGAGI. As DNA, the CDR3 is TGTGCCAGCAGTTACTCCTCCGGGCGCGCCGAGCAGTACTTC. This sequence encodes CASSYSSGRAEQYF.